These T cell receptor beta chains were read from a single sample in a study of T cell responses to AZD1222 COVID-19 vaccine. The data were produced by immunoSEQ multiplex PCR, yet TCRdb's version contains in-frame clones alone and is incomplete. Of 100,000 or so clones listed, around nine tenths are singletons. The sequencing used peripheral blood, collected on day 0 of AZD1222 vaccination. These receptors all come from an adult in good health. CDR3s include the opening cysteine and the closing phenylalanine or tryptophan. The D gene is left open where the match is weak. Some rows mark clone size as missing; the rest say once, few, many or name a class of expanded clone.

>-|TRBJ2-3|TRBV4-2|-
CASSQEWVGGPIDTQYF
TGTGCCAGCAGCCAAGAGTGGGTCGGGGGGCCGATAGATACGCAGTATTTT
>-|TRBJ2-5|TRBV5-1|once
CASSHGGQETQYF
TGCGCCAGCAGCCACGGGGGCCAAGAGACCCAGTACTTC
>TRBD1|TRBJ2-2|TRBV28|-
CASSLSGQVGNTGELFF
TGTGCCAGCAGTTTATCCGGACAGGTCGGGAACACCGGGGAGCTGTTTTTT
>-|TRBJ1-3|TRBV7-2|-
CASSYIGGGFGGNTIYF
TGTGCCAGCAGCTACATTGGGGGGGGTTTTGGTGGAAACACCATATATTTT
>-|TRBJ2-5|TRBV25-1|once
CASILGETQYF
TGTGCCAGCATCCTTGGGGAGACCCAGTACTTC
>-|TRBJ2-1|TRBV5-1|-
CASSIEEWNEQFF
TGCGCCAGCAGCATAGAGGAGTGGAATGAGCAGTTCTTC
>-|TRBJ2-5|TRBV7-9|-
CASSLAPWLRRRHEETQYF
TGTGCCAGCAGCTTAGCGCCGTGGTTGAGGAGGCGCCACGAGGAGACCCAGTACTTC
>TRBD2|TRBJ2-7|TRBV7-9|-
CASSLTSGPVEQYF
TGTGCCAGCAGCTTAACTAGCGGCCCCGTCGAGCAGTACTTC
>TRBD1|TRBJ2-7|TRBV7-2|-
CASSRGTGAFYEQYF
TGTGCCAGCAGCCGCGGGACAGGGGCCTTCTACGAGCAGTACTTC
>TRBD1|TRBJ1-6|TRBV6-5|-
CASSYEGARNSPLHF
TGTGCCAGCAGTTACGAGGGGGCTAGGAATTCACCCCTCCACTTT
>TRBD1|TRBJ1-4|TRBV5-1|-
CASSLGQGNEKLFF
TGCGCCAGCAGCCTAGGACAGGGTAATGAAAAACTGTTTTTT
>-|TRBJ2-1|TRBV19|-
CASMLSVYEQFF
TGTGCCAGTATGCTTAGCGTCTATGAGCAGTTCTTC
>-|TRBJ1-1|TRBV5-4|-
CASSLEGMNTEAFF
TGTGCCAGCAGCTTGGAAGGGATGAACACTGAAGCTTTCTTT
>TRBD1|TRBJ1-4|TRBV6-2/TRBV6-3|-
CASSSLSGQKNEKLFF
TGTGCCAGCAGTTCACTCTCGGGACAGAAGAATGAAAAACTGTTTTTT
>TRBD2|TRBJ2-1|TRBV28|-
CASNDGVLAGVYNEQFF
TGTGCCAGCAACGATGGGGTACTAGCGGGAGTCTACAATGAGCAGTTCTTC
>-|TRBJ1-1|TRBV3-1/TRBV3-2|-
CASLLSSESAAFF
TGTGCCAGCCTGCTCAGTTCTGAGTCAGCTGCTTTCTTT
>-|TRBJ2-6|TRBV18|-
CASSPMGLSSGANVLTF
TGTGCCAGCTCACCAATGGGACTGTCCTCTGGGGCCAACGTCCTGACTTTC
>-|TRBJ1-4|TRBV28|few
CASSLGGSGRATNEKLFF
TGTGCCAGCAGCCTCGGTGGTTCCGGTCGTGCAACTAATGAAAAACTGTTTTTT
>TRBD1|TRBJ2-7|TRBV5-1|-
CASSLDPGQASERYF
TGCGCCAGCAGCTTGGACCCGGGACAGGCCTCTGAGAGGTACTTC
>-|TRBJ2-7|TRBV6-2/TRBV6-3|once
CASSYVFRGQFYSYEQYF
TGTGCCAGCAGTTACGTATTCCGTGGACAGTTTTACTCCTACGAGCAGTACTTC
>-|TRBJ2-5|TRBV19|-
CASSIIKGETQYF
TGTGCCAGTAGTATCATAAAAGGAGAGACCCAGTACTTC